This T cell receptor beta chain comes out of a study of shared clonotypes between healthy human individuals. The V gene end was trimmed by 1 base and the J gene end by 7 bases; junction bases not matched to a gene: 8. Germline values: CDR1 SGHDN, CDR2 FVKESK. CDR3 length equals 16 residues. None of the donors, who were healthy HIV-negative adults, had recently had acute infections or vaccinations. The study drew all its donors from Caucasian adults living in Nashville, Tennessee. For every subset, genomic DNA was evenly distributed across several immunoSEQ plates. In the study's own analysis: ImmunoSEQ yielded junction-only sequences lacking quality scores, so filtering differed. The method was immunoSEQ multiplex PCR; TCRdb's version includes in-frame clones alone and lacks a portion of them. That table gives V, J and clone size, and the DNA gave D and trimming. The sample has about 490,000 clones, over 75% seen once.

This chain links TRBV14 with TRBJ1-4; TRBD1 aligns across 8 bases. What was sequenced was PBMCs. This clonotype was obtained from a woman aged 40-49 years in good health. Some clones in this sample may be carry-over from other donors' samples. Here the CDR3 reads CASSQGPGRGLEKLFF. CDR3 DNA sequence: TGTGCCAGCAGCCAAGGGCCGGGCAGGGGGCTTGAAAAACTGTTTTTT.